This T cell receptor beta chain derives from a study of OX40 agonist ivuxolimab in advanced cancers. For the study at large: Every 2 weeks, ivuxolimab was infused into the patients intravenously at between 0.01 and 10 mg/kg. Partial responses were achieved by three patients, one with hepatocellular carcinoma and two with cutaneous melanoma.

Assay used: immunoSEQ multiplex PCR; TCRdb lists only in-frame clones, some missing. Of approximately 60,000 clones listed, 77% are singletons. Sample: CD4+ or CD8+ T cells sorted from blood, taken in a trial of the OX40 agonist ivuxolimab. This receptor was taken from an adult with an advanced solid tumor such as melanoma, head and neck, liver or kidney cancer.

For the CDR3, the DNA is TGTGCCAGTAGCCCCAGGACGGGGTCGGACTATGGCTACACCTTC. Its translation is CASSPRTGSDYGYTF. The gene calls are TRBV19 and TRBJ1-2; D is undetermined. Per the germline V gene, CDR1 is LNHDA and CDR2 is SQIVND (reference sequence). The CDR3 spans 15 residues. Trimming cost V 6 bases and J 3 bases, with 17 bases left between them.